Below, one TCR beta chain is given with its context. Only in-frame clones appear in the TCRdb table, and some are missing; sequencing was by immunoSEQ multiplex PCR. The sample has roughly 270,000 clones; over 75% are singletons. The sample comes from a study of cytomegalovirus exposure and HLA in healthy donors. CDR1 MNHEY and CDR2 SMNVEV come from the germline V gene (reference sequence). V trimming: 3 bases; J trimming: 6 bases; junction bases outside the gene matches: 6. The CDR3 has 14 residues. This chain uses TRBV27 with TRBJ2-7, with 9 bases matching TRBD1. The sequence was collected from a woman under 30 in good health and CMV-seronegative. The sample consisted of PBMCs. CDR3 nucleotides: TGTGCCAGCAGTTTGGGGACAGGGATGGGCGAGCAGTACTTC. It yields the protein CASSLGTGMGEQYF.